This TCR beta chain was recorded in a study of T-cell reconstitution after alpha-beta-depleted transplantation in children. Regarding the study as a whole: When one year had passed after transplant, most T-cell counts and diversity came from newly produced T cells. Expanded graft clones, several hundred of them, were reportedly the source of alpha-beta T cells about two months after transplant. After transplant, high TCRbeta diversity at day 60 in some patients arose from surviving recipient T cells and thymic progenitors.

Germline trimming cut 10 bases from V and 0 bases from J; bases unmatched to any gene: 5. This CDR3 comprises 13 residues. In germline, CDR1 is LGHDT, CDR2 YNNKEL (reference sequence). Researchers prepared the TCRbeta library using unique molecular identifiers, the study reports. TCRdb fed the PCR reads into MiXCR, producing one record per CDR3 protein. The sample carries about 280,000 distinct CDR3 sequences, 9.5% to 13% recorded once. The sample holds many counts of this clonotype. Its antigen is not identified. Sequenced material: peripheral blood, taken 180 days after TCRalphabeta/CD19-depleted stem cell transplant. The V gene is TRBV3-1, the J gene TRBJ1-1; TRBD1 matches 7 bases. This clonotype was sampled from a male patient aged 2 to 9 who had a stem cell transplant for chronic granulomatous disease, so the T cells may come from the graft donor. DNA for the CDR3: TGTGCCACTACAGGGGAAATGAACACTGAAGCTTTCTTT. Amino acid sequence: CATTGEMNTEAFF.